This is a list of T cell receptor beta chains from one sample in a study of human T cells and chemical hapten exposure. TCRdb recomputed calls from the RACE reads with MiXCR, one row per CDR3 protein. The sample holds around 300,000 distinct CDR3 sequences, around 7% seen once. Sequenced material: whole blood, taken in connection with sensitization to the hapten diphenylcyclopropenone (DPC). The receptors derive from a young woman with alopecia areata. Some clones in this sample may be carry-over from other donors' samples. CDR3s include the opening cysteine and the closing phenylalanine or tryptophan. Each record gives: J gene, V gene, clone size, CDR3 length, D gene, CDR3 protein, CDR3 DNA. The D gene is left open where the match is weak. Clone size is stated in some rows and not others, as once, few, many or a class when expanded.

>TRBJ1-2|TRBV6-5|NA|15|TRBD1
CASSRGTGENYGYTF
TGTGCCAGCAGTCGGGGGACAGGGGAAAACTATGGCTACACCTTC
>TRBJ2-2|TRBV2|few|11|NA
CASSAVGELFF
TGTGCCAGCAGTGCCGTCGGGGAGCTGTTTTTT
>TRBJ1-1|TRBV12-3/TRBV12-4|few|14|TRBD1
CASSLGQGFAEAFF
TGTGCCAGCAGTTTGGGACAGGGGTTTGCTGAAGCTTTCTTT
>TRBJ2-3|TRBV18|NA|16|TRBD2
CASSPLGGGATDTQYF
TGTGCCAGCTCACCTCTAGGCGGGGGTGCCACAGATACGCAGTATTTT
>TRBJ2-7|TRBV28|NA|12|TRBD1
CASSSDRYEQYF
TGTGCCAGCAGTTCGGACAGGTACGAGCAGTACTTC
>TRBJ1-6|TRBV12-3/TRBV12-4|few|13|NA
CASSLAPGSPLHF
TGTGCCAGCAGTTTAGCGCCCGGCTCGCCCCTCCACTTT
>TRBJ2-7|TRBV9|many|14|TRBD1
CASSSQGWTYEQYF
TGTGCCAGCAGCTCACAGGGGTGGACCTACGAGCAGTACTTC
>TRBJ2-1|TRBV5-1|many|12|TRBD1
CASSPGGLEQFF
TGCGCCAGCAGTCCAGGGGGCTTAGAGCAGTTCTTC
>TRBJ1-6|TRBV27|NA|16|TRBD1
CASSLSGQGAISPLHF
TGTGCCAGCAGTCTATCGGGACAGGGGGCGATTTCACCCCTCCACTTT
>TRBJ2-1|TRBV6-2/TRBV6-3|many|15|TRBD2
CASSRRTSGGNEQFF
TGTGCCAGCAGTCGCCGGACTAGCGGGGGAAATGAGCAGTTCTTC
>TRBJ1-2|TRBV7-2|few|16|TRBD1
CASSSRPLTGGNGYTF
TGTGCCAGCAGCTCGCGACCCCTAACAGGGGGCAATGGCTACACCTTC
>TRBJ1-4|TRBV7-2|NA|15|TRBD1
CASSSGQGFNEKLFF
TGTGCCAGCAGCTCTGGACAGGGCTTTAATGAAAAACTGTTTTTT
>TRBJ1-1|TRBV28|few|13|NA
CASTQIGGTEAFF
TGTGCCAGCACCCAAATCGGGGGGACTGAAGCTTTCTTT
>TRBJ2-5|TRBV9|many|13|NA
CASSVGLEETQYF
TGTGCCAGCAGCGTAGGCCTAGAAGAGACCCAGTACTTC
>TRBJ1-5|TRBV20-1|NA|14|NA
CSARNRASNQPQHF
TGCAGTGCTAGGAACAGGGCTAGCAATCAGCCCCAGCATTTT
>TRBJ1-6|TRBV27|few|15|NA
CASTLRGIDNSPLHF
TGTGCCAGCACCCTCAGAGGTATTGATAATTCACCCCTCCACTTT
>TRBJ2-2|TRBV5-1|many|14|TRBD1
CASSPQGSPGELFF
TGCGCCAGCAGCCCACAGGGGTCTCCCGGGGAGCTGTTTTTT
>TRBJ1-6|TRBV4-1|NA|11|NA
CASSHYSPLHF
TGCGCCAGCAGCCACTATTCACCCCTCCACTTT
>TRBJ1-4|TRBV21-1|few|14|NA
CASSKAGQGEKLFF
TGTGCCAGCAGCAAAGCCGGACAGGGGGAAAAACTGTTTTTT
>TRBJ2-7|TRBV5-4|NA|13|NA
CASSLAFQGTWYF
TGTGCCAGCAGCTTGGCCTTCCAGGGGACTTGGTACTTC
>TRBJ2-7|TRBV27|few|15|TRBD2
CASSLAGGSSYEQYF
TGTGCCAGCAGTTTGGCGGGGGGGAGCTCCTACGAGCAGTACTTC
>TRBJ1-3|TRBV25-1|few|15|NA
CASSLTSQLGNTIYF
TGTGCCAGCAGTCTGACATCGCAGTTGGGAAACACCATATATTTT
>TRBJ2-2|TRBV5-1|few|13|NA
CASSYGLTGELFF
TGCGCCAGCAGCTATGGACTGACCGGGGAGCTGTTTTTT
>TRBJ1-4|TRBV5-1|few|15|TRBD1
CASSPQGADNEKLFF
TGCGCCAGCAGCCCCCAGGGGGCGGATAATGAAAAACTGTTTTTT
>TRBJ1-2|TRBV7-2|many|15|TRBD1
CASSPPPDRGYGYTF
TGTGCCAGCAGTCCACCCCCGGACAGGGGCTATGGCTACACCTTC
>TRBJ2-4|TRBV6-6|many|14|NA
CASSYSITKNIQYF
TGTGCCAGCAGTTACTCCATTACCAAAAACATTCAGTACTTC
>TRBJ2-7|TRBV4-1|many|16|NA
CASSQGTGTFSYEQYF
TGCGCCAGCAGCCAAGGAACAGGGACGTTCTCCTACGAGCAGTACTTC
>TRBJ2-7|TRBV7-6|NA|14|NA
CASSVGTRDGEQYF
TGTGCCAGCAGCGTTGGGACCCGGGACGGGGAGCAGTACTTC
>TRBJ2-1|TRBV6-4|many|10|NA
CASSPVREFF
TGTGCCAGCAGTCCCGTCCGGGAGTTCTTC
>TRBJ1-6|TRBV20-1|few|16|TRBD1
CSASQGVSSYNSPLHF
TGCAGTGCTAGCCAGGGGGTGAGCTCCTATAATTCACCCCTCCACTTT
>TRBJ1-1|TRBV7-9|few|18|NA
CASSSPVWPGQQGLQAFF
TGTGCCAGCAGCTCCCCAGTGTGGCCGGGCCAGCAGGGTCTTCAAGCTTTCTTT
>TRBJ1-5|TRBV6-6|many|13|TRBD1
CASSPPGTEPQHF
TGTGCCAGCAGTCCCCCTGGGACAGAGCCCCAGCATTTT
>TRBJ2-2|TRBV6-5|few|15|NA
CASSYSVAATGELFF
TGTGCCAGCAGTTACTCTGTTGCCGCAACCGGGGAGCTGTTTTTT
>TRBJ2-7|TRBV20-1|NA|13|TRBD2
CSAPSGVAYEQYF
TGCAGTGCTCCCAGCGGGGTCGCCTACGAGCAGTACTTC
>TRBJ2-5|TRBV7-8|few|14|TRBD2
CASSLGEGQETQYF
TGTGCCAGCAGCTTAGGGGAGGGCCAAGAGACCCAGTACTTC
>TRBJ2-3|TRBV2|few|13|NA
CASKAERADTQYF
TGTGCCAGCAAGGCAGAGAGGGCAGATACGCAGTATTTT
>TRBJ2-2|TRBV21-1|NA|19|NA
CASRTPRTSGGRGTGELFF
TGTGCCAGCAGGACTCCGAGGACTAGCGGGGGTAGGGGAACCGGGGAGCTGTTTTTT
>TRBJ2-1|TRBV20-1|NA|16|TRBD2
CSAIPLGVAGYNEQFF
TGCAGTGCTATTCCCCTCGGGGTAGCGGGTTACAATGAGCAGTTCTTC
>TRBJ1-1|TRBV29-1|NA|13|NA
CSVHGEVDTEAFF
TGCAGCGTTCACGGGGAGGTGGACACTGAAGCTTTCTTT
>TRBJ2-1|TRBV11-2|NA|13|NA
CASSLGRGGEQFF
TGTGCCAGCAGCTTGGGGCGGGGCGGTGAGCAGTTCTTC
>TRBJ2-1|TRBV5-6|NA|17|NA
CASSLRGRGLSYNEQFF
TGTGCCAGCAGCTTAAGAGGGCGGGGACTTTCCTACAATGAGCAGTTCTTC
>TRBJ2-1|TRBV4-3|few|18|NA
CASSQENRNSGGENEQFF
TGCGCCAGCAGCCAAGAGAATAGAAACTCCGGCGGAGAGAATGAGCAGTTCTTC
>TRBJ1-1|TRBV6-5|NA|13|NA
CASSYGINTEAFF
TGTGCCAGCAGTTACGGGATTAACACTGAAGCTTTCTTT
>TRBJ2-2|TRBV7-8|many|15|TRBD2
CASSLTGGWTGELFF
TGTGCCAGCAGCTTAACCGGGGGGTGGACCGGGGAGCTGTTTTTT
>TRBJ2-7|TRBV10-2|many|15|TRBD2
CASSGGLAAIYEQYF
TGCGCCAGCAGTGGCGGACTAGCGGCCATCTACGAGCAGTACTTC